One and the same sample provided the 15 T cell receptor beta chains below, sequenced in a study of blood T cell repertoires in COVID-19. Clones were sequenced by immunoSEQ multiplex PCR, and TCRdb holds only the in-frame ones, with some missing. Among 250,000 to 300,000 clones, 70% to 90% were seen once, and the ten largest hold 3.6%. The specimen sequenced was peripheral blood. Receptors were obtained from a man younger than 30 with active or convalescent COVID-19.

The rearrangement joins TRBV10-1 to TRBJ2-3, with TRBD2 identical over 8 bases. CDR3 length: 14 amino acids. Germline assignment: CDR1 WNHNN and CDR2 SYGVQD (reference sequence). The V gene end was trimmed by 5 bases and the J gene end by 2 bases; junction bases not matched to a gene: 3. CDR3 coding DNA: TGCGCCAGCAGTTCGGGGGGGACCACAGATACGCAGTATTTT. It is translated as CASSSGGTTDTQYF.

In the case of this clone: Other DNA sequences of this sample code for an identical CDR3. The chain has TRBV5-1 and TRBJ1-4, with 8 nucleotides matching TRBD1. Germline V CDR1 and CDR2: SGHRS, YFSETQ. There are 14 residues in the CDR3. After removal of 2 bases from V and 7 bases from J, the junction contained 4 bases not matched to a gene. Written as DNA, the CDR3 is TGCGCCAGCAGCTTTGGACAGGGCGGTGAAAAACTGTTTTTT. Its protein is CASSFGQGGEKLFF. Looking up the rest from reference TRBV5-1 and TRBJ1-4 gives the full variable domain: KAGVTQTPRYLIKTRGQQVTLSCSPISGHRSVSWYQQTPGQGLQFLFEYFSETQRNKGNFPGRFSGRQFSNSRSEMNVSTLELGDSALYLCASSFGQGGEKLFFGSGTQLSVL.

The CDR3 region is CASSIWAGEQFF. CDR3 nucleotide sequence: TGTGCCAGTAGTATATGGGCAGGTGAGCAGTTCTTC. This chain links TRBV19 with TRBJ2-1; D is unclear. V was trimmed by 2 bases and J by 9 bases, leaving 8 bases between them. This CDR3 has 12 residues. Per germline, CDR1 LNHDA and CDR2 SQIVND (reference sequence).

CDR3 nucleotide sequence: TGTGCCAGCAGCGGCCACCCGCAGGGTAGCTACACCATATATTTT. As protein: CASSGHPQGSYTIYF. The chain combines TRBV9 with TRBJ1-3, with D possibly TRBD1 on 5 matching bases. V was shortened by 3 bases and J by 8 bases, with 18 bases between the two germline ends. Looked up from germline, CDR1 is SGDLS and CDR2 is YYNGEE. The CDR3 is 15 amino acids. The full variable domain, rest sourced from reference TRBV9 and TRBJ1-3, is DSGVTQTPKHLITATGQRVTLRCSPRSGDLSVYWYQQSLDQGLQFLIQYYNGEERAKGNILERFSAQQFPDLHSELNLSSLELGDSALYFCASSGHPQGSYTIYFGEGSWLTVV.

This clone was recorded a few times. The chain combines TRBV2 with TRBJ2-7, with D unresolved. Per germline, CDR1 SNHLY and CDR2 FYNNEI. The CDR3 runs 14 residues. The germline V and J ends were trimmed by 0 bases and 5 bases, with 11 bases remaining between them. CDR3 in DNA: TGTGCCAGCAGTGAAGCGGCTCAGTTGCACGAGCAGTACTTC. This translates into CASSEAAQLHEQYF.

This sequence joins TRBV5-4 and TRBJ2-5; 11 bases map to TRBD1. The CDR3 extends over 14 amino acids. Germline V CDR1 and CDR2: SGHNT, YYREEE (reference sequence). The junction had 1 base not matched to a gene; V was cut back by 3 bases and J by 3 bases. Here the CDR3 DNA reads TGTGCCAGCAGCTGGGGACAGGGGGAAGAGACCCAGTACTTC. Amino acids: CASSWGQGEETQYF.

The chain carries TRBV5-4 and TRBJ2-7; 12 nucleotides match TRBD2. The CDR3 consists of 14 residues. The germline gives CDR1 SGHNT, CDR2 YYREEE (reference sequence). V shed 3 bases, J shed 7 bases, and the junction held 5 bases outside the gene matches. The CDR3 loop reads CASSSLAGGREQYF. The CDR3 DNA reads TGTGCCAGCAGCTCACTAGCGGGAGGAAGGGAGCAGTACTTC.

The J gene is TRBJ2-7, the V gene TRBV9; 8 nucleotides align to TRBD1. Per the germline V gene, CDR1 is SGDLS and CDR2 is YYNGEE. Trimming at V came to 5 bases and at J to 4 bases, leaving 5 bases not matched to a gene. The CDR3 totals 13 residues. The CDR3 DNA reads TGTGCCAGCAGTCAGGGGGCAGTGTACGAGCAGTACTTC. It is translated as CASSQGAVYEQYF.

This sequence joins TRBV4-3 and TRBJ2-3; 7 bases agree with TRBD2. The germline V gene encodes CDR1 LGHNA and CDR2 YSLEER. The V gene end was trimmed by 0 bases and the J gene end by 3 bases; junction bases not matched to a gene: 9. This CDR3 contains 17 residues. CDR3 protein: CASSQEGRGLSTDTQYF. CDR3 in DNA: TGCGCCAGCAGCCAAGAAGGGAGGGGACTATCAACAGATACGCAGTATTTT.

This chain connects TRBV19 to TRBJ2-1, with 9 bases identical to TRBD1. V shed 0 bases, J shed 4 bases, and the junction held 7 bases outside the gene matches. Germline assignment: CDR1 LNHDA and CDR2 SQIVND (reference sequence). CDR3 size: 17 residues. The CDR3 DNA is TGTGCCAGTAGTATAGAGCCCGGGACAGGGAGTTACAATGAGCAGTTCTTC. It translates to CASSIEPGTGSYNEQFF.

V usage is TRBV10-2 and J usage is TRBJ1-6, with 8 positions matching TRBD1. Germline V gives CDR1 WSHSY, CDR2 SAAADI. Trimming removed 6 bases from V and 6 bases from J; junction bases left unmatched: 1. The CDR3 is 13 residues long. CDR3 sequence: CASRDRANSPLHF. As DNA, the CDR3 is TGCGCCAGCAGGGACAGGGCTAATTCACCCCTCCACTTT.

The chain is built from TRBV12-3 or TRBV12-4 and TRBJ1-2; 7 bases line up with TRBD1. The length of the CDR3 is 13 residues. After removal of 5 bases from V and 6 bases from J, the junction contained 6 bases not matched to a gene. Here the CDR3 reads CASSPSQGNGYTF. The DNA for the CDR3 is TGTGCCAGCAGTCCCTCACAGGGGAATGGCTACACCTTC.

This clone was seen a few times. V usage is TRBV6-1 and J usage is TRBJ1-4; D might be TRBD1 (6 bases). Germline assignment: CDR1 MNHNS and CDR2 SASEGT. Trimming removed 3 bases from V and 6 bases from J, with 11 bases in between. CDR3 length: 14 amino acids. The DNA of the CDR3 is TGTGCCAGCAGTGACAGGGGAATCGATGAAAAACTGTTTTTT. Translated, it gives CASSDRGIDEKLFF.

The rearrangement links TRBV4-2 to TRBJ2-3; 11 positions match TRBD2. Germline-derived CDR1 and CDR2 are LGHNA and YNFKEQ. This CDR3 contains 17 residues. V was pared by 1 base and J by 2 bases, with 5 bases of the junction left unmatched. CDR3 DNA sequence: TGTGCCAGCAGCCAAGCGACTAGCGGGGAATCCACAGATACGCAGTATTTT. Its protein product is CASSQATSGESTDTQYF.

The rearrangement joins TRBV7-2 to TRBJ1-4, with a possible D match to TRBD1 (5 bases). The CDR3 spans 14 residues. V dropped 5 bases and J dropped 7 bases, with 14 bases sitting between them. Germline-derived CDR1 and CDR2 are SGHTA and FQGNSA. In DNA form, the CDR3 reads TGTGCCAGCAGCAGCCTGCAGGGAGGTGAAAAACTGTTTTTT. Residues: CASSSLQGGEKLFF.